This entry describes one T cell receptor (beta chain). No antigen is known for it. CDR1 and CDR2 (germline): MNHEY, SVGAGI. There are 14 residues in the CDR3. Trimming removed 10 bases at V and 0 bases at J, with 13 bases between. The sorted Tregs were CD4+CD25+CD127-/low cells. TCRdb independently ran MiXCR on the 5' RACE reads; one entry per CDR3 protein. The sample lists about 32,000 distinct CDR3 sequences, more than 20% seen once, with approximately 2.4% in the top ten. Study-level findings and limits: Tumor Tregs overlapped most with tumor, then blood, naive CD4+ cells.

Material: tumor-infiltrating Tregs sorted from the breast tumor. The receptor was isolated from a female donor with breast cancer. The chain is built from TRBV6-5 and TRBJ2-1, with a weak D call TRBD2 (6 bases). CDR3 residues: CATRAGSSYNEQFF. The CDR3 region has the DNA TGTGCCACCAGGGCGGGAAGCTCCTACAATGAGCAGTTCTTC.